A single sample is the source of the 20 T cell receptor beta chains below, sequenced in a study of T cell responses to AZD1222 COVID-19 vaccine (dated by TCRdb to the early 2020s). In light of the paper, this sample's time point label describes: about 28 days (+/-7) after the second vaccine dose. The method behind the library was the immunoSEQ multiplex PCR assay. TCRdb carries this immuneACCESS record with in-frame sequences only. Its versions omit some clonotypes, under half of them owing to an unresolved V gene in the studies checked, with the rest unexplained. The sample table holds over 85,000 clones, of which roughly nine tenths were seen once. Of the sample, approximately 5.3% falls within the top ten clones. The source was peripheral blood, collected 28 days after the second AZD1222 dose. The receptors originated from an adult who received the AZD1222 COVID-19 vaccine.

This chain uses TRBV6-5 with TRBJ2-1; a weak D match, TRBD2 (5 bases). V gave up 0 bases and J gave up 5 bases, with 14 bases separating them. This CDR3 is built from 16 residues. Germline V CDR1 and CDR2: MNHEY, SVGAGI. The CDR3 region is CASSYSTGERHNEQFF. As DNA, the CDR3 is TGTGCCAGCAGTTACTCGACGGGCGAGCGGCACAATGAGCAGTTCTTC.

The CDR3, as DNA: TGTGCCAGCAGCCAAGTTAGGTCCACAGGGTACACAGATACGCAGTATTTT. Its translation: CASSQVRSTGYTDTQYF. The rearrangement joins TRBV14 to TRBJ2-3; D may be TRBD1 (6 bases). The V gene lost 1 base and the J gene lost 2 bases, with 16 bases spanning the gap. The CDR3 length is 17 residues. The germline CDR1 and CDR2 sequences are SGHDN and FVKESK. Filled out from reference TRBV14 and TRBJ2-3, the complete variable domain reads EAGVTQFPSHSVIEKGQTVTLRCDPISGHDNLYWYRRVMGKEIKFLLHFVKESKQDESGMPNNRFLAERTGGTYSTLKVQPAELEDSGVYFCASSQVRSTGYTDTQYFGPGTRLTVL.

The chain couples TRBV5-1 to TRBJ2-2; 12 bases match TRBD1. CDR1 is SGHRS, CDR2 YFSETQ, per germline. The junction had 8 bases not matched to a gene; V was cut back by 1 base and J by 1 base. The CDR3 has 19 amino acids. DNA for the CDR3: TGCGCCAGCAGCTTGTGGGGACAGGGGGCTCGCCGGAACACCGGGGAGCTGTTTTTT. It codes for CASSLWGQGARRNTGELFF. The variable domain in full, with the rest retrieved from reference TRBV5-1 and TRBJ2-2, is KAGVTQTPRYLIKTRGQQVTLSCSPISGHRSVSWYQQTPGQGLQFLFEYFSETQRNKGNFPGRFSGRQFSNSRSEMNVSTLELGDSALYLCASSLWGQGARRNTGELFFGEGSRLTVL.

This chain joins TRBV7-9 and TRBJ1-1, with TRBD1 matching over 8 bases. Trimming removed 8 bases from V and 1 base from J; junction bases left unmatched: 9. The CDR3 is 15 residues long. Germline V gives CDR1 SEHNR, CDR2 FQNEAQ (reference sequence). The CDR3 bases are TGTGCCAGCGGCCCAGGACAGGGTGCGAACACTGAAGCTTTCTTT. This encodes CASGPGQGANTEAFF.

The chain couples TRBV27 to TRBJ1-5; 7 bases align to TRBD1. Germline trimming cut 3 bases from V and 0 bases from J; bases unmatched to any gene: 2. This CDR3 has 15 amino acids. Germline CDR1 MNHEY, CDR2 SMNVEV (reference sequence). The CDR3 loop reads CASSLGTDSNQPQHF. The DNA for the CDR3 is TGTGCCAGCAGTTTGGGGACAGATAGCAATCAGCCCCAGCATTTT.

This clone has only one observation. The V gene is TRBV20-1, the J gene TRBJ2-7; the D is unclear. Trimming removed 0 bases at V and 6 bases at J, with 3 bases between. The CDR3 runs to 10 residues. The germline V gene has CDR1 DFQATT and CDR2 SNEGSKA (reference sequence). CDR3 sequence reads: CSAREGEQYF. The CDR3 region has the DNA TGCAGTGCTAGAGAGGGCGAGCAGTACTTC.

The chain recombines TRBV4-1 with TRBJ1-1; D is possibly TRBD1 (5 bases). Trimming removed 4 bases from V and 5 bases from J, with 26 bases in between. There are 18 residues in the CDR3. The germline gives CDR1 MGHRA, CDR2 YSYEKL. The CDR3 sequence: CASSLPVYSRVGSTEAFF. In DNA form, the CDR3 reads TGCGCCAGCAGCCTTCCTGTCTACAGCAGGGTTGGTTCTACTGAAGCTTTCTTT.

The chain uses TRBV5-5 and TRBJ2-7, with TRBD1 identical over 8 bases. Germline assignment: CDR1 SGHKS and CDR2 YYEKEE (reference sequence). The CDR3 loop spans 13 amino acids. V trimming: 3 bases; J trimming: 6 bases; junction bases outside the gene matches: 5. CDR3 region: CASSWTTGGEQYV. The CDR3 bases are TGTGCCAGCAGCTGGACAACAGGGGGCGAGCAGTACGTC.

The V gene is TRBV21-1, the J gene TRBJ1-3; no DNA check was done on the table's D call, TRBD1. TRBV21-1 is a recognized pseudogene. This CDR3 has 17 amino acids. For the CDR3, the DNA is TGTGCCAGCAGCAAAAGAGACAGGGGGGATTCTGGAAACACCATATATTTT. As protein: CASSKRDRGDSGNTIYF.

The V and J genes are TRBV3-1 (or the pseudogene TRBV3-2) and TRBJ2-2; possibly TRBD2 for D (6 bases). The germline V gene encodes CDR1 LGHDT and CDR2 YNNKEL (reference sequence). Trimming took 2 bases from V and 5 from J, leaving 21 bases between them. The CDR3 is made up of 18 amino acids. Here the CDR3 reads CASSQFPRAGRGTGELFF. The CDR3 DNA follows: TGTGCCAGCAGCCAATTCCCCCGAGCAGGTCGGGGGACCGGGGAGCTGTTTTTT.

The rearrangement joins TRBV7-2 to TRBJ2-1; 14 bases fit TRBD2. The J segment lost 8 bases and the V segment lost 1 base, leaving 4 bases of the junction unmatched. The CDR3 sequence is 16 residues long. Germline assignment: CDR1 SGHTA and CDR2 FQGNSA. The CDR3 loop reads CASSLGLAGGRYEQFF. The CDR3 DNA reads TGTGCCAGCAGCTTAGGACTAGCGGGGGGGAGATATGAGCAGTTCTTC.

This clone appeared a few times. This sequence joins TRBV30 and TRBJ1-5, with D hard to call. Germline V gene lookup returns CDR1 GTSNPN and CDR2 SVGIG (reference sequence). The V and J ends lost 1 base and 6 bases respectively, with 10 bases between them. The CDR3 extends over 13 amino acids. As DNA, the CDR3 is TGTGCCTGGAGTGCCGGTTTGGCTCAGCCCCAGCATTTT. Its translation: CAWSAGLAQPQHF.

This clone was picked up a small number of times. The genes are TRBV7-9 and TRBJ2-1, with no clear D. CDR1 SEHNR and CDR2 FQNEAQ come from the germline V gene (reference sequence). V gave up 5 bases and J gave up 12 bases, with 20 bases separating them. The CDR3 totals 14 residues. The CDR3 here is CASSGRTAELGQFF. CDR3 DNA sequence: TGTGCCAGCAGCGGCCGGACCGCCGAGTTGGGGCAGTTCTTC.

This chain links TRBV27 with TRBJ1-1; tentative D call: TRBD1 (5 bases). Trimming cost V 0 bases and J 3 bases, with 8 bases left between them. CDR3 size: 14 residues. Germline V gene lookup returns CDR1 MNHEY and CDR2 SMNVEV (reference sequence). Written as DNA, the CDR3 is TGTGCCAGCAGTTTATCAGTGGGGGACACTGAAGCTTTCTTT. Encoded protein: CASSLSVGDTEAFF.

This rearrangement joins TRBV10-3 to TRBJ2-7, with 7 bases matching TRBD2. CDR3 size: 15 residues. V lost 4 bases and J lost 0; bases outside the gene matches: 6. Germline CDR1 and CDR2: ENHRY and SYGVKD. The CDR3 region is CAISGGGSSSYEQYF. The CDR3 DNA sequence: TGTGCCATCAGTGGGGGCGGGAGCAGCTCCTACGAGCAGTACTTC.

This clone was recorded a few times. V usage is TRBV19 and J usage is TRBJ1-2; the match to TRBD1 covers 8 bases. CDR3 length: 14 amino acids. The germline V gene has CDR1 LNHDA and CDR2 SQIVND (reference sequence). With 4 bases clipped from V and 8 bases from J, the junction kept 9 bases outside the gene matches. The CDR3 region has the DNA TGTGCCAGTAGTACCAGTGACAGGGGCGGGGGCTACACCTTC. Protein sequence: CASSTSDRGGGYTF.

The genes are TRBV4-2 and TRBJ1-2, with unresolved D. The V end lost 1 base, the J end lost 3 bases, and 18 bases lay between the germline ends. The CDR3 is made up of 17 amino acids. Per the germline V gene, CDR1 is LGHNA and CDR2 is YNFKEQ. The CDR3 region has the DNA TGTGCCAGCAGCCAAGTTCAGGAGTTGCGTACAGACTATGGCTACACCTTC. Amino acid sequence: CASSQVQELRTDYGYTF.

The V and J genes are TRBV28 and TRBJ1-5; maybe TRBD1 (5 bases). CDR3 size: 17 residues. V shed 1 base and J shed 1 base, with 14 bases lying between them. Germline CDR1 and CDR2: MDHEN and SYDVKM. The DNA of the CDR3 is TGTGCCAGCAGTTTATTACAGGCGGCAATAAGCAATCAGCCCCAGCATTTT. It translates to CASSLLQAAISNQPQHF.

This chain connects TRBV3-1 (or the pseudogene TRBV3-2) to TRBJ1-2; no definite D call. The CDR3 runs to 15 residues. V shed 1 base and J shed 7 bases, with 16 bases lying between them. Germline V gene data show CDR1 as LGHDT and CDR2 as YNNKEL (reference sequence). CDR3 sequence (DNA): TGTGCCAGCAGCCAAGTTAACAACCTAGGCCCTGGCTACACCTTC. This gives the protein CASSQVNNLGPGYTF.

The V gene is TRBV7-9, the J gene TRBJ2-3; D is possibly TRBD2 (5 bases). The CDR3 runs 11 residues. In germline, CDR1 is SEHNR, CDR2 FQNEAQ (reference sequence). CDR3 amino acids: CAFEGTDTQYF. The CDR3 DNA is TGTGCATTCGAGGGTACAGATACGCAGTATTTT.